Below are 2 T cell receptor beta chains sequenced from a single sample in a study of memory CD4+ T cells and cytomegalovirus serostatus. Single viable CD3+CD4+CD8-CD45RO+ cells were sorted as the memory CD4+ T cells. Using immunoSEQ multiplex PCR, the repertoire was profiled, and TCRdb retains in-frame clones only, with some absent. The sample contains 50,000 to 65,000 clones, around 83% of which appear only once. The specimen was memory CD4+ T cells from blood. These receptors were obtained from an adult in good health and CMV-seropositive.

This clone was recorded a few times. The chain carries TRBV4-2 and TRBJ1-1; 7 bases are shared with TRBD1. V lost 0 bases and J lost 1; bases outside the gene matches: 5. Germline lookup yields CDR1 LGHNA and CDR2 YNFKEQ. The CDR3 length is 16 residues. The CDR3 DNA reads as TGTGCCAGCAGCCAAGATTTTCAGGGGGGGAACACTGAAGCTTTCTTT. Translated, it gives CASSQDFQGGNTEAFF.

The chain combines TRBV6-5 with TRBJ2-3; 12 nucleotides agree with TRBD2. Germline CDR1 MNHEY, CDR2 SVGAGI. The CDR3 runs 15 residues. Trimming took 2 bases from V and 3 from J; bases not matched to a gene: 0. CDR3 protein: CASSYGTSGTDTQYF. The CDR3 DNA reads as TGTGCCAGCAGTTACGGGACTAGCGGGACAGATACGCAGTATTTT.